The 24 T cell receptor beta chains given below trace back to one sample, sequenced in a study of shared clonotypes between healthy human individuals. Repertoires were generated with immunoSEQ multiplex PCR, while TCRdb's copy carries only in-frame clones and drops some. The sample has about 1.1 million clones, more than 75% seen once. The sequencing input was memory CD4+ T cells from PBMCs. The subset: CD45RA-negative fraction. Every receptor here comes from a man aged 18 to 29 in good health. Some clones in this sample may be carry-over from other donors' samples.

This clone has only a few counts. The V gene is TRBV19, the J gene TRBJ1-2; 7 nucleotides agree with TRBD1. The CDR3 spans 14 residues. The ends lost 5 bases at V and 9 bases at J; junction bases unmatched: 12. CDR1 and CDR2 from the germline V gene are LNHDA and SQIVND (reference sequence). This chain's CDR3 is CASSVSLHRGSYTF. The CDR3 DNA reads TGTGCCAGTAGTGTCTCCCTCCACAGGGGTAGCTACACCTTC. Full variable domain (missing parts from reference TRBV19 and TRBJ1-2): DGGITQSPKYLFRKEGQNVTLSCEQNLNHDAMYWYRQDPGQGLRLIYYSQIVNDFQKGDIAEGYSVSREKKESFPLTVTSAQKNPTAFYLCASSVSLHRGSYTFGSGTRLTVV.

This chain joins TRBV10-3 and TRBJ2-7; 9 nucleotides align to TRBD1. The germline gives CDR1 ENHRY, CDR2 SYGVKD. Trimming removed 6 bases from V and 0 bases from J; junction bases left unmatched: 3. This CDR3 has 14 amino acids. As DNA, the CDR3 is TGTGCCATCAGGGGGACAGGGCGCTCCTACGAGCAGTACTTC. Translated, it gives CAIRGTGRSYEQYF.

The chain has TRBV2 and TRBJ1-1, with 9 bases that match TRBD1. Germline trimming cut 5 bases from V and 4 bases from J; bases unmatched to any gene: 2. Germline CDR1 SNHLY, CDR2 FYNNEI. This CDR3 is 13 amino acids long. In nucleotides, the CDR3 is TGTGCCAGCAGTACAGGGGGCTTCACTGAAGCTTTCTTT. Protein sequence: CASSTGGFTEAFF.

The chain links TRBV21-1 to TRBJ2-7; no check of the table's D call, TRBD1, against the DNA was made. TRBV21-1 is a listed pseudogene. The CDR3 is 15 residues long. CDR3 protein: CASSSGWTLGYEQYF. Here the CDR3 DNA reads TGTGCCAGCAGCAGTGGTTGGACATTGGGCTACGAGCAGTACTTC.

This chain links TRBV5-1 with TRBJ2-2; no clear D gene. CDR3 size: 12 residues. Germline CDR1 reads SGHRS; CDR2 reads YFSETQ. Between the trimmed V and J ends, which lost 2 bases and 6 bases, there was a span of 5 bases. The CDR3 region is CASSFIAGELFF. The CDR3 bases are TGCGCCAGCAGCTTCATAGCCGGGGAGCTGTTTTTT.

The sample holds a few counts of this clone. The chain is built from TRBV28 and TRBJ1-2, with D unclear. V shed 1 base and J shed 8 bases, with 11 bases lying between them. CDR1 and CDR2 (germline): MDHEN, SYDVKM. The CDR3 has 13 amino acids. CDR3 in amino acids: CASSLSGRVGYTF. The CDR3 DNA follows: TGTGCCAGCAGTTTATCCGGAAGGGTGGGCTACACCTTC.

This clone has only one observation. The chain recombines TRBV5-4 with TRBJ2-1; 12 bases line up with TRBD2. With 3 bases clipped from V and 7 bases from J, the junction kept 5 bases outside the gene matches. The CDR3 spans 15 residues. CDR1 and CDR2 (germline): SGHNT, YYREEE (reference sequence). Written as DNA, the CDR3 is TGTGCCAGCAGCTCGACTAGCGGGAGTCAAAATGAGCAGTTCTTC. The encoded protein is CASSSTSGSQNEQFF.

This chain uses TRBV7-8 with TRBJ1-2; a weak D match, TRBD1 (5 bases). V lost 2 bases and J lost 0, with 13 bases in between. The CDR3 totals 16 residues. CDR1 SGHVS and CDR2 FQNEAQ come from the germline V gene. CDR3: CASSLRVGRTNYGYTF. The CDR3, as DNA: TGTGCCAGCAGCTTAAGGGTGGGGCGGACTAACTATGGCTACACCTTC.

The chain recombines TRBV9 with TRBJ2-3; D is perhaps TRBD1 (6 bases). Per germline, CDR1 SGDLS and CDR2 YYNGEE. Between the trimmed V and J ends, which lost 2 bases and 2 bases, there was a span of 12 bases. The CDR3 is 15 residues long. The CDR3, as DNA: TGTGCCAGCAGCGTCGTACAGGGTCCCACAGATACGCAGTATTTT. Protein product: CASSVVQGPTDTQYF.

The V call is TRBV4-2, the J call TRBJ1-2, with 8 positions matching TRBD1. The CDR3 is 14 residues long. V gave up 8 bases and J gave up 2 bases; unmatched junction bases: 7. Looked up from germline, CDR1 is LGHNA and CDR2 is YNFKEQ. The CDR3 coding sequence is TGTGCCAGCGGACGAGGACAGGGAAACTATGGCTACACCTTC. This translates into CASGRGQGNYGYTF.

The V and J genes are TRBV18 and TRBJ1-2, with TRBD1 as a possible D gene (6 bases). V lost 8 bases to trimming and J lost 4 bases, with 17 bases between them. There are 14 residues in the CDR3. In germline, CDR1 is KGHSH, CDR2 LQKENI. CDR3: CASLGGGRSYGYTF. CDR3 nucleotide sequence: TGTGCCAGCCTAGGGGGGGGCCGATCCTATGGCTACACCTTC. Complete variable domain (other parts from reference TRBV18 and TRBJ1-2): NAGVMQNPRHLVRRRGQEARLRCSPMKGHSHVYWYRQLPEEGLKFMVYLQKENIIDESGMPKERFSAEFPKEGPSILRIQQVVRGDSAAYFCASLGGGRSYGYTFGSGTRLTVV.

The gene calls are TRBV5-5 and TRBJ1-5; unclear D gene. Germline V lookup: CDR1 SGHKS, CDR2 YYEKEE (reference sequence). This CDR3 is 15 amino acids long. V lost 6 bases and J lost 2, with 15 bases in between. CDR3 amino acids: CASTPLPSRNQPQHF. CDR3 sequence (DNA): TGTGCCAGCACCCCGTTACCCTCCCGCAATCAGCCCCAGCATTTT.

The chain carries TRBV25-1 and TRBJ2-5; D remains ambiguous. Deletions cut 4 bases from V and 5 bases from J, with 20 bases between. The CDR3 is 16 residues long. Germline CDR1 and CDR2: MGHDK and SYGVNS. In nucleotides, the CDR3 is TGTGCCAGCAGTGGCCCATTTTCTCGTTTTGTGGAGACCCAGTACTTC. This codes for CASSGPFSRFVETQYF.

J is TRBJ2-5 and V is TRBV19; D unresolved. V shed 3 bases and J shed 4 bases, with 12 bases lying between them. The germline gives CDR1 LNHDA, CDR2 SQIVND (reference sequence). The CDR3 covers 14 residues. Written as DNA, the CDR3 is TGTGCCAGTAGTATCAACCCTCCTGGAGAGACCCAGTACTTC. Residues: CASSINPPGETQYF.

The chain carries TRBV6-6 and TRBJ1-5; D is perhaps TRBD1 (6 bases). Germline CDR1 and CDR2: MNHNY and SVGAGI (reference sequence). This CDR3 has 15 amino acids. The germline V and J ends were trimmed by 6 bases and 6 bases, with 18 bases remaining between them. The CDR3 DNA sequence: TGTGCCAGCAGAGCCCAGGGGACCGGGGGTCAGCCCCAGCATTTT. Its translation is CASRAQGTGGQPQHF.

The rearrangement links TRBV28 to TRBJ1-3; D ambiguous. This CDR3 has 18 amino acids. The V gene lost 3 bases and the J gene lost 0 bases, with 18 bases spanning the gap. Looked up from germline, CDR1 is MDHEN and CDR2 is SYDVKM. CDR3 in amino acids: CASSFPRPGVSSGNTIYF. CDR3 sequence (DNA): TGTGCCAGCAGTTTCCCCAGACCTGGGGTTAGCTCTGGAAACACCATATATTTT. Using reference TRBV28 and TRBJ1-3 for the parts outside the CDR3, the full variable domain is DVKVTQSSRYLVKRTGEKVFLECVQDMDHENMFWYRQDPGLGLRLIYFSYDVKMKEKGDIPEGYSVSREKKERFSLILESASTNQTSMYLCASSFPRPGVSSGNTIYFGEGSWLTVV.

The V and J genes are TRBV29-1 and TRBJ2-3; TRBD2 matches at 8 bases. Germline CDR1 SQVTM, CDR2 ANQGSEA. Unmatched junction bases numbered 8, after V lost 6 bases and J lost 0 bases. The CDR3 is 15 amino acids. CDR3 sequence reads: CSVLIRLASTDTQYF. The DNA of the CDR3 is TGCAGCGTCCTGATTAGACTAGCGAGCACAGATACGCAGTATTTT.

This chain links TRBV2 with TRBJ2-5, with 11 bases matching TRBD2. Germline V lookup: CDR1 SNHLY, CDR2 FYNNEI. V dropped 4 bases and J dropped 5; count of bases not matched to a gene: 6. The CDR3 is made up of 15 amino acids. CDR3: CASSGISGRVETQYF. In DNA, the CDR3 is TGTGCCAGCAGTGGAATTAGCGGGAGGGTCGAGACCCAGTACTTC.

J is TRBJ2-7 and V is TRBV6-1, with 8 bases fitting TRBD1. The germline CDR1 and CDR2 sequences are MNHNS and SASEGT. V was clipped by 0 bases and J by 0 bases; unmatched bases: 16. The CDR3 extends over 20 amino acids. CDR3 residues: CASSEARAGGPVKSSYEQYF. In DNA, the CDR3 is TGTGCCAGCAGTGAAGCGCGGGCAGGGGGCCCAGTGAAGAGCTCCTACGAGCAGTACTTC.

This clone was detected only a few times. In DNA, the CDR3 is TGTGCCAGCTCACCGTCAATAAGACAGGGTGGCGAAAAACTGTTTTTT. Protein: CASSPSIRQGGEKLFF. V is TRBV18 and J is TRBJ1-4; 7 bases line up with TRBD1. J lost 8 bases, V lost 3 bases, and 12 bases had no gene match. The CDR3 is 16 residues long. In germline, CDR1 is KGHSH, CDR2 LQKENI.

The CDR3 reads CSASENIQYF. Here the CDR3 DNA reads TGCAGTGCCTCCGAGAACATTCAGTACTTC. The chain uses TRBV20-1 and TRBJ2-4; D is unresolved. Germline-derived CDR1 and CDR2 are DFQATT and SNEGSKA (reference sequence). The CDR3 totals 10 residues. Deletions cut 6 bases from V and 7 bases from J, with 7 bases between.

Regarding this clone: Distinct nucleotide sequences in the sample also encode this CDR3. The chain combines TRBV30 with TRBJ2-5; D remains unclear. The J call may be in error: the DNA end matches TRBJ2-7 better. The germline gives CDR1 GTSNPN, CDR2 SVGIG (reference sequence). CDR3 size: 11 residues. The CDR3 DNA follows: TGTGCCTGGAGAGACACCTACGAGCAGTACTTC. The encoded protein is CAWRDTYEQYF.

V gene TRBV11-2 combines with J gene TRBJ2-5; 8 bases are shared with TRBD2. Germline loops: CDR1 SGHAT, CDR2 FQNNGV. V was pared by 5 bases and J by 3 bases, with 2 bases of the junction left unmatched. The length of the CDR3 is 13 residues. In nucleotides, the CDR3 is TGTGCCAGCAGCAGCGGGAGTGAAGAGACCCAGTACTTC. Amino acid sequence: CASSSGSEETQYF.

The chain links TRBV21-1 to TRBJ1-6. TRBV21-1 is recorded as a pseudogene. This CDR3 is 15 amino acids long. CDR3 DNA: TGTGCCAGCAGCAAAGTCCTATGCTCGAACTCACCCCTCCACTTT. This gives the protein CASSKVLCSNSPLHF.